Listed below are T cell receptor beta chains from one sample, sequenced in a study of blood T cell repertoires in COVID-19. Using immunoSEQ multiplex PCR, the repertoire was profiled, and TCRdb retains in-frame clones only, with some absent. The top ten hold approximately 7.2% of the sample, which has about 220,000 clones, around 80% seen once. Sequenced input: peripheral blood. The receptors originated from a woman in her sixties or seventies with acute or convalescent COVID-19. Each CDR3 is given with its conserved first and last residue. Each record gives: J gene, clone size, V gene, D gene, CDR3 DNA, CDR3 protein. The D gene is left open where the match is weak. Not every row has a clone size; where given, it reads once, few, many or a size class.

>TRBJ2-3|.|TRBV2|TRBD2
TGTGCCAGCAGTGAAGGAAATAGCGGGGGGCTACTATTT
CASSEGNSGGLLF
>TRBJ2-5|.|TRBV7-2|TRBD2
TGTGCCAGCATAATAAGCGGGGGGGCAGAGACCCAGTACTTC
CASIISGGAETQYF
>TRBJ2-3|once|TRBV30|TRBD1
TGTGCCTGGACGAGGACAGGGGGGGGATTGCGGGATACGCAGTATTTT
CAWTRTGGGLRDTQYF
>TRBJ2-1|.|TRBV11-2|.
TGTGCCAGCAGCATCCTGGGGGTAGGGGGATACAATGAGCAGTTCTTC
CASSILGVGGYNEQFF
>TRBJ2-7|.|TRBV5-1|.
TGCGCCAGCAGCTTAGGTAGGGGCTACTTATCCTACGAGCAGTACTTC
CASSLGRGYLSYEQYF
>TRBJ2-3|.|TRBV6-1|.
TGTGCCAGCAGTGAAGCGGGACATTGGAAGGGTACGCAGTATTTT
CASSEAGHWKGTQYF
>TRBJ2-5|.|TRBV18|TRBD2
TGTGCCAGCCTACGGGGGAGGGGAGAGACCCAGTACTTC
CASLRGRGETQYF
>TRBJ1-1|.|TRBV7-9|.
TGTGCCAGCAGCCGCAGGGCCACTGAAGCTTTCTTT
CASSRRATEAFF
>TRBJ2-7|.|TRBV7-2|.
TGTGCCAGCAGCCCTTATACCTACGAGCAGTACTTC
CASSPYTYEQYF
>TRBJ1-4|.|TRBV30|.
TGTGCCTGGAGGCAGGGCTGGGGTGAAAAACTGTTTTTT
CAWRQGWGEKLFF
>TRBJ2-1|.|TRBV5-4|.
TGTGCCAGCAGCTTGACTAGCTCTTATTACAATGAGCAGTTCTTC
CASSLTSSYYNEQFF
>TRBJ1-2|few|TRBV4-3|.
TGCGCCAGCAGTCCAGAAAAGTGGGCTCCCTATGGCTACACCTTC
CASSPEKWAPYGYTF
>TRBJ1-6|once|TRBV18|TRBD1
TGTGCCAGCTCACCACCTCGGGACAGCGGGAGTACAAATTCACCCCTCCACTTT
CASSPPRDSGSTNSPLHF
>TRBJ2-1|.|TRBV4-1|.
TGCGCCAGCAGCCAAGTGATACAGGGTTACAATGAGCAGTTCTTC
CASSQVIQGYNEQFF
>TRBJ2-3|.|TRBV7-6|TRBD2
TGTGCCAGCAGCTTAGGACTAGCGGGGAGCACAGATACGCAGTATTTT
CASSLGLAGSTDTQYF
>TRBJ2-1|.|TRBV2|TRBD2
TGTGCCAGCGTGCCTAGCGGGATCCCCAATGAGCAGTTCTTC
CASVPSGIPNEQFF
>TRBJ2-7|.|TRBV2|TRBD1
TGTGCCAGCAGTTCCTTGACAGGGGGCGCGGGAGAGCAGTACTTC
CASSSLTGGAGEQYF
>TRBJ2-7|once|TRBV12-3/TRBV12-4|.
TGTGCCAGCATGGGGACTGGATCCTACGAGCAGTACTTC
CASMGTGSYEQYF
>TRBJ2-3|.|TRBV29-1|TRBD2
TGCAGCGTTGATACGGGGGGGACGCAGTATTTT
CSVDTGGTQYF
>TRBJ2-2|.|TRBV6-5|.
TGTGCCAGCAGTTACCGTCAGGGGCCGAACACCGGGGAGCTGTTTTTT
CASSYRQGPNTGELFF
>TRBJ2-4|once|TRBV11-2|TRBD1
TGTGCCAGCAGCTTACCGGACAGGGGCTACAAAAACATTCAGTACTTC
CASSLPDRGYKNIQYF
>TRBJ2-2|.|TRBV18|TRBD1
TGTGCCACAACAGGGGTTTTTAACACCGGGGAGCTGTTTTTT
CATTGVFNTGELFF
>TRBJ2-5|few|TRBV5-5|TRBD2
TGTGCCAGCAGCTCCTTAGCGGGGGGGCCAAAGACCCAGTACTTC
CASSSLAGGPKTQYF
>TRBJ2-7|many|TRBV7-2|TRBD2
TGTGCCAGCAGCTTTGCGGGGGGGAGTTACGAGCAGTACTTC
CASSFAGGSYEQYF
>TRBJ2-5|.|TRBV20-1|.
TGCAGTGCTAGAGATATGGAGACCCAGTACTTC
CSARDMETQYF
>TRBJ1-1|once|TRBV5-1|TRBD1
TGCGCCAGCAGCCCTTTGGGACAGGGGATGGGCACTGAAGCTTTCTTT
CASSPLGQGMGTEAFF
>TRBJ2-3|.|TRBV5-4|TRBD1
TGTGCCAGCAGGCAAAGGACAGGCAACACAGATACGCAGTATTTT
CASRQRTGNTDTQYF
>TRBJ1-2|.|TRBV27|TRBD1
TGTGCCAGCAGGAGACAGGGGAGCGACTATGGCTACACCTTC
CASRRQGSDYGYTF
>TRBJ2-5|.|TRBV11-2|TRBD2
TGTGCCAGCAGCTCTTGGGGGGGAGAGGAGACCCAGTACTTC
CASSSWGGEETQYF
>TRBJ1-2|.|TRBV4-3|TRBD1
TGCGCCAGCAGCCAAGATCCCGGGACAGGGCCTAACTATGGCTACACCTTC
CASSQDPGTGPNYGYTF
>TRBJ2-5|.|TRBV5-4|.
TGTGCCAGCAGCTTGGCTTCGGGCCAAGAGACCCAGTACTTC
CASSLASGQETQYF
>TRBJ1-1|.|TRBV7-2|.
TGTGCCAGCAGCTTGGTGTGGGAGGGCACTGAAGCTTTCTTT
CASSLVWEGTEAFF
>TRBJ1-6|few|TRBV6-2/TRBV6-3|.
TGTGCCAGCAGTTACAGGGGGAGCTCCTATAATTCACCCCTCCACTTT
CASSYRGSSYNSPLHF
>TRBJ2-1|.|TRBV5-8|TRBD2
TGTGCCAGCAGCAGCCTACTGACTAGCGGGGGGGTAAATGAGCAGTTCTTC
CASSSLLTSGGVNEQFF
>TRBJ2-5|few|TRBV20-1|.
TGCAGTGGTAGCAGGGAAGAGACCCAGTACTTC
CSGSREETQYF
>TRBJ1-1|few|TRBV7-8|.
TGTGCCAGCAGCTTAAGCCCTCTGAACACTGAAGCTTTCTTT
CASSLSPLNTEAFF
>TRBJ2-2|.|TRBV9|.
TGTGCCAGCAGCGCCAACCCCGGTAACACCGGGGAGCTGTTTTTT
CASSANPGNTGELFF
>TRBJ1-5|.|TRBV7-2|.
TGTGCCAGCAGCCTGCGGCAGGGGAATCAGCCCCAGCATTTT
CASSLRQGNQPQHF
>TRBJ2-3|.|TRBV7-8|.
TGTGCCAGCAGCCCGCTCTCACGAATGACAGCCTCTAGCACAGATACGCAGTATTTT
CASSPLSRMTASSTDTQYF
>TRBJ2-5|once|TRBV7-2|.
TGTGCCAGCAGCAACCGGGGAAGAGAGACCCAGTACTTC
CASSNRGRETQYF
>TRBJ2-1|.|TRBV6-5|TRBD1
TGTGCCAGCAGTCGGGACAGCTATTCCTACAATGAGCAGTTCTTC
CASSRDSYSYNEQFF
>TRBJ2-1|.|TRBV24-1|.
TGTGCCACCAGTGATTTGCGTACGGGGGGCTCAACCTACAATGAGCAGTTCTTC
CATSDLRTGGSTYNEQFF
>TRBJ1-5|.|TRBV10-3|TRBD1
TGTGCCATCAGTGACCAGACAGGGAATCAGCCCCAGCATTTT
CAISDQTGNQPQHF
>TRBJ2-3|.|TRBV6-5|TRBD1
TGTGCCAGCAGCCGTAGGGACAGGGTTGCCGATACGCAGTATTTT
CASSRRDRVADTQYF